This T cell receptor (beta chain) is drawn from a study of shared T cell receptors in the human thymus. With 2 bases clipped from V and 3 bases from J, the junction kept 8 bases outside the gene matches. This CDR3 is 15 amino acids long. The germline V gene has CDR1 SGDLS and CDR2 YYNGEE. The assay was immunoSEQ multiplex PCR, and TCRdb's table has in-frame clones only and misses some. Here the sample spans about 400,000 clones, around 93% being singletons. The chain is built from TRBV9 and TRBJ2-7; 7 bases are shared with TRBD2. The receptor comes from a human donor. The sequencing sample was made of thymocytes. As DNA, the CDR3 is TGTGCCAGCAGCGTCGGGACTCCGGGGGGCTACGAGCAGTACTTC. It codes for CASSVGTPGGYEQYF.